These T cell receptor beta chains were read from a single sample in a study of cytomegalovirus exposure and HLA in healthy donors. The table came from immunoSEQ multiplex PCR; TCRdb's copy has only in-frame clones and leaves some out. The sample lists tens of thousands of clones; roughly 78% were seen once. Sample: PBMCs. The receptors shown here come from a man aged 25 to 45 in good health and CMV-seronegative. The CDR3 runs from the conserved cysteine through the conserved F or W. A D gene is named only where the DNA matches it firmly.

V gene	D gene	J gene	CDR3 DNA	CDR3 protein
TRBV11-2	-	TRBJ2-1	TGTGCCAGCAGCTTAGGTAATAGCGAGCAGTTCTTC	CASSLGNSEQFF
TRBV6-6	-	TRBJ2-5	TGTGCCAGCAGTTACCTCCCGGCAGGGGACCAAGAGACCCAGTACTTC	CASSYLPAGDQETQYF
TRBV29-1	-	TRBJ2-5	TGCAGCGTTTACCAGGTATCCCGCGAGACCCAGTACTTC	CSVYQVSRETQYF
TRBV2	TRBD2	TRBJ2-2	TGTGCCGGTCAAGCGGGAGCTCGGACCGGGGAGCTGTTTTTT	CAGQAGARTGELFF
TRBV11-2	-	TRBJ2-7	TGTGCCAGCAGTCCTACAGGGTACTCCTACGAGCAGTACTTC	CASSPTGYSYEQYF
TRBV29-1	TRBD2	TRBJ2-1	TGCAGCGTTGGAGGACTAGCGGGGGGCCACCGAAACAATGAGCAGTTCTTC	CSVGGLAGGHRNNEQFF
TRBV21-1	-	TRBJ1-5	TGTGCCAGCACTTCTGTGAGGAATCAGCCCCAGCATTTT	CASTSVRNQPQHF
TRBV7-2	-	TRBJ1-1	TGTGCCAGCAGCGCAGCCTCCGGGACACTGAACACTGAAGCTTTCTTT	CASSAASGTLNTEAFF
TRBV19	-	TRBJ1-5	TGTGCCAGTAGTATAGGGCGGAGTCAGCCCCAGCATTTT	CASSIGRSQPQHF
TRBV4-3	-	TRBJ1-1	TGCGCCAGCAGCCCCCTACGGGAGAACACTGAAGCTTTCTTT	CASSPLRENTEAFF
TRBV5-4	TRBD1	TRBJ2-1	TGTGCCAGCAGCAATGTAGGGCAGGGGGCCAATGAGCAGTTCTTC	CASSNVGQGANEQFF
TRBV30	TRBD1	TRBJ1-1	TGTGCCTGGAGTGTGGGACAGGGGGCTGGTGGAGCTTTCTTT	CAWSVGQGAGGAFF
TRBV5-1	-	TRBJ2-2	TGCGCCAGCAGCTTAATAGGGGTGACGACCGGGGAGCTGTTTTTT	CASSLIGVTTGELFF
TRBV5-1	TRBD2	TRBJ2-3	TGCGCCAGCAGCGTTGGGACTAGCGGAGGGAGGGAAACAGATACGCAGTATTTT	CASSVGTSGGRETDTQYF
TRBV21-1	-	TRBJ2-3	TGTGCCAGCAGCAAAGATCTCAACTTTGTCCCTCGACTAGTTACAATAGTTCCCGATACGCAGTATTTT	CASSKDLNFVPRLVTIVPDTQYF
TRBV5-4	TRBD2	TRBJ2-5	TGTGCCCGCAGCCCCCGGGGACTAGCGGGGAAAGAGACCCAGTACTTC	CARSPRGLAGKETQYF